This T cell receptor (beta chain) was retrieved from a study of blood T cells in healthy people across ages. Broader study findings: Versus aged donors, long-lived donors had higher diversity and more naive CD4+ cells.

Primed by a sample-barcoded 5' primer and a J-beta primer mix, a second PCR proceeded for about 7 to 12 cycles. One entry per CDR3 protein results from TCRdb running MiXCR on the 5' RACE reads. The table lists over 1,500,000 distinct CDR3 sequences, about 50% of them singletons. As regards this clonotype: The antigen is unknown.

This CDR3 spans 14 amino acids. CDR1 and CDR2 (germline): SEHNR, FQNEAQ (reference sequence). V shed 7 bases, J shed 0 bases, and the junction held 6 bases outside the gene matches. This sequence originates from a woman between 35 and 50 years old in good health. The sample taken for sequencing was blood. The chain has TRBV7-9 and TRBJ2-7; 7 positions match TRBD2. CDR3 in DNA: TGTGCCAGCACCCGCTCGGGGGGCTCCTACGAGCAGTACTTC. As protein: CASTRSGGSYEQYF.